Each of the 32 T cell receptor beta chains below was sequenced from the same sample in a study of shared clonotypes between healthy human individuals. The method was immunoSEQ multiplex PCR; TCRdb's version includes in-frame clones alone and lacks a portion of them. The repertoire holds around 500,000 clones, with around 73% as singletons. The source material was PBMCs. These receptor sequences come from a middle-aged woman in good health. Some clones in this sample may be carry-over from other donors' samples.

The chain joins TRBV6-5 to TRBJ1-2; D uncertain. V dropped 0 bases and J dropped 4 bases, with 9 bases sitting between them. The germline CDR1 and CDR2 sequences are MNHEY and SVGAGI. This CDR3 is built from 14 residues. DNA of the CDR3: TGTGCCAGCAGTTACTCGGACGGGCCCTATGGCTACACCTTC. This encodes CASSYSDGPYGYTF.

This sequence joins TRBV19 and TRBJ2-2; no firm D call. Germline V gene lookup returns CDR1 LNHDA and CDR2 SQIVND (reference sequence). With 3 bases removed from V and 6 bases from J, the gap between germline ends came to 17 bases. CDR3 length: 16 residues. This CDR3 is CASSISPDGSPGELFF. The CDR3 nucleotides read TGTGCCAGTAGTATTTCCCCCGACGGGTCTCCCGGGGAGCTGTTTTTT.

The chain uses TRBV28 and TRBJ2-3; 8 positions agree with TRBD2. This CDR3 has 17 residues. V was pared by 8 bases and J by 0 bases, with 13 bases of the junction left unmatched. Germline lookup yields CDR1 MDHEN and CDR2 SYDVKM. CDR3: CASPPAGGRFSTDTQYF. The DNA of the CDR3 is TGTGCCAGCCCCCCCGCGGGCGGGAGGTTTAGCACAGATACGCAGTATTTT.

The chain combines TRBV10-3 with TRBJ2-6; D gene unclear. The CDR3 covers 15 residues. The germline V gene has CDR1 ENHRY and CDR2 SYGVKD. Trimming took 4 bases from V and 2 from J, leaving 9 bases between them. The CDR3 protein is CAISAGSTGANVLTF. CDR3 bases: TGTGCCATCAGTGCAGGTAGCACTGGGGCCAACGTCCTGACTTTC.

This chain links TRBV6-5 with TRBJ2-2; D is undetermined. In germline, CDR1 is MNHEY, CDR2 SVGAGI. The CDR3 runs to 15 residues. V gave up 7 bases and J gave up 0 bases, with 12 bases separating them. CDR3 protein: CASTSSWANTGELFF. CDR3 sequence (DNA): TGTGCCAGCACCTCTTCTTGGGCGAACACCGGGGAGCTGTTTTTT.

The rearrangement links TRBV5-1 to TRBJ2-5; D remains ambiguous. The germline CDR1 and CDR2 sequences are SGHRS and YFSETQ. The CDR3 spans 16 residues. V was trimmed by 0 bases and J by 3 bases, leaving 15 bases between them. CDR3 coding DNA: TGCGCCAGCAGCTTGGGGTCCCAGTCGGATGAAGAGACCCAGTACTTC. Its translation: CASSLGSQSDEETQYF.

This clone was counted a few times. The CDR3 nucleotides read TGTGCCAGCAGCTTGGGAGACATCTATGGCTACACCTTC. Protein: CASSLGDIYGYTF. This sequence joins TRBV5-6 and TRBJ1-2; D remains ambiguous. This CDR3 contains 13 residues. The germline V gene encodes CDR1 SGHDT and CDR2 YYEEEE. Trimming shortened V by 0 bases and J by 4 bases, and 7 bases separated the two germline ends.

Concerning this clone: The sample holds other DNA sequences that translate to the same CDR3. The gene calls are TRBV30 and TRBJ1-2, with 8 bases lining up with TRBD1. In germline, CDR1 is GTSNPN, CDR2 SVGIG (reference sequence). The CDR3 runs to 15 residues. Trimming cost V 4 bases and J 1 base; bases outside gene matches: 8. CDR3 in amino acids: CAWTRRTGSNYGYTF. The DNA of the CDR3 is TGTGCCTGGACTCGTCGGACAGGGAGTAACTATGGCTACACCTTC.

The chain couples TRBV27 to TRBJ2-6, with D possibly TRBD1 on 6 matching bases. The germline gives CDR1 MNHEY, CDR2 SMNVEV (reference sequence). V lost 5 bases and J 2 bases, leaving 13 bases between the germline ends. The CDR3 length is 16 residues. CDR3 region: CASSLNRAPGANVLTF. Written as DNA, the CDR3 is TGTGCCAGCAGTCTTAACAGGGCCCCTGGGGCCAACGTCCTGACTTTC. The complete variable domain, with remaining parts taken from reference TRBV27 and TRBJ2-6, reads EAQVTQNPRYLITVTGKKLTVTCSQNMNHEYMSWYRQDPGLGLRQIYYSMNVEVTDKGDVPEGYKVSRKEKRNFPLILESPSPNQTSLYFCASSLNRAPGANVLTFGAGSRLTVL.

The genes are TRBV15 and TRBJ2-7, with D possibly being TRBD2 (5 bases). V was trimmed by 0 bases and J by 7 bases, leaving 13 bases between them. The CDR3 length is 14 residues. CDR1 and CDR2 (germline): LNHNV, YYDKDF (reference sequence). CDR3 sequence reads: CATSREADLGEQYF. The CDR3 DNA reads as TGTGCCACCAGCAGAGAAGCGGACCTCGGGGAGCAGTACTTC.

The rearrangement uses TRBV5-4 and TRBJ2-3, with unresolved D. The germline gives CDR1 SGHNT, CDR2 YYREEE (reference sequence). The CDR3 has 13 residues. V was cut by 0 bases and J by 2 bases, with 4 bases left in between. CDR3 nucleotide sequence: TGTGCCAGCAGCTTGGACCCCACAGATACGCAGTATTTT. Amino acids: CASSLDPTDTQYF.

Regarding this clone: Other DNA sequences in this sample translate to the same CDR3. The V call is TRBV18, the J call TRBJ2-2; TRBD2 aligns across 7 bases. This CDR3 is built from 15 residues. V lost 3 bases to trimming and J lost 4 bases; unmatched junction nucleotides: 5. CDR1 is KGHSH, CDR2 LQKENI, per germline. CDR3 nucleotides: TGTGCCAGCTCACCGCCCGGGAGGTTCACCGGGGAGCTGTTTTTT. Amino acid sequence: CASSPPGRFTGELFF.

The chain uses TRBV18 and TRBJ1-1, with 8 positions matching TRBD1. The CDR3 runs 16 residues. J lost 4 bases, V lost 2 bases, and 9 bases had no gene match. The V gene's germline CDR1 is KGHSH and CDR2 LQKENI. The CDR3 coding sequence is TGTGCCAGCTCACCATTGCCGACAGGGGACGGCACTGAAGCTTTCTTT. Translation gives CASSPLPTGDGTEAFF.

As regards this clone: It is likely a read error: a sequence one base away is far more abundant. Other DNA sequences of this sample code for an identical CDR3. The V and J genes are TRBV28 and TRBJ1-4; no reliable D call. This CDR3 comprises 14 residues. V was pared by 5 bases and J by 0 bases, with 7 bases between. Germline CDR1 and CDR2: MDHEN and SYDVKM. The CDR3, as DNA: TGTGCCAGCAGTCGGGTTGCAACTAATGAAAAACTGTTTTTT. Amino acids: CASSRVATNEKLFF.

The CDR3, as DNA: TGTGCCAGCAGCCCGGACAGGGGAGCTTTCTTT. It codes for CASSPDRGAFF. The V call is TRBV7-9, the J call TRBJ1-1, with 9 bases aligning to TRBD1. In germline, CDR1 is SEHNR, CDR2 FQNEAQ (reference sequence). J was trimmed by 10 bases and V by 5 bases; bases with no gene match: 2. This CDR3 is 11 amino acids long.

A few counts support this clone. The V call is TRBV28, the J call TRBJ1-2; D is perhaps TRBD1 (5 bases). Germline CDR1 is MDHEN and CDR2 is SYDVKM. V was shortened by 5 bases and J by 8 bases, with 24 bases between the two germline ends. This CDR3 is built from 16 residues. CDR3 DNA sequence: TGTGCCAGCAGTATATACTTGGGGCGACAGACGAAAGGCTACACCTTC. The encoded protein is CASSIYLGRQTKGYTF.

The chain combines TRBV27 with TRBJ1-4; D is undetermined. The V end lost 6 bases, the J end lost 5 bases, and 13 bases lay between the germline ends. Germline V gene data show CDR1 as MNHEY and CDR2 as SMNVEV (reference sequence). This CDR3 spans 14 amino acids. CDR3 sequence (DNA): TGTGCCAGCAGCCAAATGGGTATAAATGAAAAACTGTTTTTT. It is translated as CASSQMGINEKLFF. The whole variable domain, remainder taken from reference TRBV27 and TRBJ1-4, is EAQVTQNPRYLITVTGKKLTVTCSQNMNHEYMSWYRQDPGLGLRQIYYSMNVEVTDKGDVPEGYKVSRKEKRNFPLILESPSPNQTSLYFCASSQMGINEKLFFGSGTQLSVL.

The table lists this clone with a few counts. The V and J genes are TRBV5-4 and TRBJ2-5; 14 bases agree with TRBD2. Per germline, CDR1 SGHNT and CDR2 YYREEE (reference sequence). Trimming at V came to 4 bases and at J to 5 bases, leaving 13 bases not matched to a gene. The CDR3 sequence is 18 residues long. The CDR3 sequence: CASSRDRGTSGSGETQYF. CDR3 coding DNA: TGTGCCAGCAGCCGGGACAGGGGGACTAGCGGGAGTGGGGAGACCCAGTACTTC. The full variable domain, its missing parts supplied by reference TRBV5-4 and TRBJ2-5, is ETGVTQSPTHLIKTRGQQVTLRCSSQSGHNTVSWYQQALGQGPQFIFQYYREEENGRGNFPPRFSGLQFPNYSSELNVNALELDDSALYLCASSRDRGTSGSGETQYFGPGTRLLVL.

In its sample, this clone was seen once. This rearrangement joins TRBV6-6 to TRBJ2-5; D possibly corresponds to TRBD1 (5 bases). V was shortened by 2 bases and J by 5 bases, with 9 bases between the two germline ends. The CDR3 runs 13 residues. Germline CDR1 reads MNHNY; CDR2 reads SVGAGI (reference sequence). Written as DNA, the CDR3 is TGTGCCAGCAGTTACAGGGCAGGGGAGACCCAGTACTTC. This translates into CASSYRAGETQYF.

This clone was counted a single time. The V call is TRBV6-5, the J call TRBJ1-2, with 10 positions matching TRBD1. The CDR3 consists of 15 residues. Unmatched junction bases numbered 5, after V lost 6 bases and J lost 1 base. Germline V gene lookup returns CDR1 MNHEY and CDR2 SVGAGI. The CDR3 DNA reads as TGTGCCAGCAGGCCCGGGACAGGGGTTAACTATGGCTACACCTTC. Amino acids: CASRPGTGVNYGYTF.

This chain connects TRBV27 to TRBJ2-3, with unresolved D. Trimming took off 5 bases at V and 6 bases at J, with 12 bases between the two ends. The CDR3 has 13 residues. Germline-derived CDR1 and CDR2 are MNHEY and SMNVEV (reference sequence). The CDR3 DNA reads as TGTGCCAGCAGTCAATCCCGTGGCGATACGCAGTATTTT. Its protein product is CASSQSRGDTQYF.

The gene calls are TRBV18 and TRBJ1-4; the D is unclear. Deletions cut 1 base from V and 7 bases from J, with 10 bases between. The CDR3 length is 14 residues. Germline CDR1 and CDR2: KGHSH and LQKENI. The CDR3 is CASSPQTSVEKLFF. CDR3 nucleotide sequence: TGTGCCAGCTCACCACAAACATCCGTTGAAAAACTGTTTTTT. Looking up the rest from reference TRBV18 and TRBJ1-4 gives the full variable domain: NAGVMQNPRHLVRRRGQEARLRCSPMKGHSHVYWYRQLPEEGLKFMVYLQKENIIDESGMPKERFSAEFPKEGPSILRIQQVVRGDSAAYFCASSPQTSVEKLFFGSGTQLSVL.

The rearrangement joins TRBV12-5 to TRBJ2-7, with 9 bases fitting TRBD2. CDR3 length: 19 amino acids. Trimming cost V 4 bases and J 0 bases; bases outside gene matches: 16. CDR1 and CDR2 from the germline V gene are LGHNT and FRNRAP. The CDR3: CASGSHGREGGYPSYEQYF. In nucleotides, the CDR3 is TGTGCTAGTGGTTCCCACGGGCGGGAGGGCGGTTACCCCTCCTACGAGCAGTACTTC.

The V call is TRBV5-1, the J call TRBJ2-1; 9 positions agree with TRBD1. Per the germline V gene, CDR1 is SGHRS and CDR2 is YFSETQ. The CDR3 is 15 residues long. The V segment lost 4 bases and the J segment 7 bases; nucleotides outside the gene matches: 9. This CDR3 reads CASSTTGDRVNEQFF. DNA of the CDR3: TGCGCCAGCAGCACGACGGGGGACAGGGTAAATGAGCAGTTCTTC.

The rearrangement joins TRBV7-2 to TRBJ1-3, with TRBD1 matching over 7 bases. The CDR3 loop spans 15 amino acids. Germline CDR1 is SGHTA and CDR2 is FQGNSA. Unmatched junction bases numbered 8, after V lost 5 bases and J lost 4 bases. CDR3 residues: CASSQTGLAGNTIYF. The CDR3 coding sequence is TGTGCCAGCAGCCAGACAGGGTTAGCGGGAAACACCATATATTTT.

The CDR3 here is CASGTTVGALSTDTQYF. In DNA, the CDR3 is TGTGCCAGCGGGACGACGGTAGGGGCCCTGAGCACAGATACGCAGTATTTT. This chain links TRBV18 with TRBJ2-3; tentatively, D is TRBD1 or TRBD2 (5 bases each). The V gene's germline CDR1 is KGHSH and CDR2 LQKENI. The germline V and J ends were trimmed by 8 bases and 0 bases, with 21 bases remaining between them. The CDR3 is 17 amino acids.

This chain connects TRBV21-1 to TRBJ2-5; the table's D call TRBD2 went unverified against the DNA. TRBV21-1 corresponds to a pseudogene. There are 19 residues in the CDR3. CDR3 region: CASSKRGLAGGPGAETQYF. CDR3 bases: TGTGCCAGCAGCAAGAGGGGACTAGCGGGAGGGCCCGGCGCGGAGACCCAGTACTTC.

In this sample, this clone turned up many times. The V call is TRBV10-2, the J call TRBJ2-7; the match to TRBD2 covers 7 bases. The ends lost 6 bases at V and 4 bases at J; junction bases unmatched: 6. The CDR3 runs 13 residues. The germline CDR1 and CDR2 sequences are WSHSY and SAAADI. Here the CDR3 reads CASRLTSEYEQYF. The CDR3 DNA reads TGCGCCAGCAGACTCACTAGCGAGTACGAGCAGTACTTC.

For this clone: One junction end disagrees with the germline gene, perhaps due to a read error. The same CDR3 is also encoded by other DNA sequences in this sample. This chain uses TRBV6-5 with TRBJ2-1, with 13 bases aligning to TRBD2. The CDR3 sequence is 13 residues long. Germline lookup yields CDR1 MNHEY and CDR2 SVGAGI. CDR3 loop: CASSYGLAGAAVF. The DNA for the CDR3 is TGTGCCAGCAGTTACGGACTAGCGGGAGCCGCCGTCTTC.

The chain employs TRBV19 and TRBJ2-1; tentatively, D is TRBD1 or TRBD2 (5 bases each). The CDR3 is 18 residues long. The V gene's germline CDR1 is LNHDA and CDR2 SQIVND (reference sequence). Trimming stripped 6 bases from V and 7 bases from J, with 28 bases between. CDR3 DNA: TGTGCCAGTAGCCGGACCTATGGGACCCACGATAAAGGTAATGAGCAGTTCTTC. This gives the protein CASSRTYGTHDKGNEQFF.

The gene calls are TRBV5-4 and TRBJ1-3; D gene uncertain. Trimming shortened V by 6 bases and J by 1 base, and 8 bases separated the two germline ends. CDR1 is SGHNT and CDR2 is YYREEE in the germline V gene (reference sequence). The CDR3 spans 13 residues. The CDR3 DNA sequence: TGTGCCAGCACCCGAGGATCTGGAAACACCATATATTTT. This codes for CASTRGSGNTIYF.

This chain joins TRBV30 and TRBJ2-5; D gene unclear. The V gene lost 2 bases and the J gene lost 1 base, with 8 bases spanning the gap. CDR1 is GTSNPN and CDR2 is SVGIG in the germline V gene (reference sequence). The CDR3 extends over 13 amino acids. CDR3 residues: CAWSLGIQETQYF. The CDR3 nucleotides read TGTGCCTGGAGTTTGGGGATCCAAGAGACCCAGTACTTC.